This T cell receptor beta chain is from a study of blood T cell repertoires in COVID-19. Study-wide background: The United States, Italy and Spain supplied acute and convalescent COVID-19 samples.

In regard to this clone: The junction departs from the called germline gene at one end, perhaps through a read error.

The CDR3 is 13 amino acids. Germline V gives CDR1 GTSNPN, CDR2 SVGIG (reference sequence). The data were produced by immunoSEQ multiplex PCR, yet TCRdb's version contains in-frame clones alone and is incomplete. The data show tens of thousands of clones, about nine tenths seen once. Source material: peripheral blood. This TCR was sampled from a man aged 45-60 years with active COVID-19. V is TRBV30 and J is TRBJ2-5; TRBD2 agrees at 8 bases. CDR3 sequence (DNA): TGCGGGGGAAGCGGGGGATCCTGGGAGACCCAGTACTTC. Translated: CGGSGGSWETQYF.